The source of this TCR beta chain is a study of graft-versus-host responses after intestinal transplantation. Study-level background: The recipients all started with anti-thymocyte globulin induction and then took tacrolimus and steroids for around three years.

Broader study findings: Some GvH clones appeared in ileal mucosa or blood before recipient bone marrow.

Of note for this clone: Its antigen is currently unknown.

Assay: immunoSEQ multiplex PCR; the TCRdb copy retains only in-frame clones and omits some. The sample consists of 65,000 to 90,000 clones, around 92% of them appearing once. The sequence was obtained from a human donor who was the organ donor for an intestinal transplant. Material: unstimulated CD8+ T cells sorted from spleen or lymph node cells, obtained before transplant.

The CDR3 here is CASTTGSTEAFF. CDR3 sequence (DNA): TGTGCCAGCACGACTGGGAGCACTGAAGCTTTCTTT. The J gene is TRBJ1-1, the V gene TRBV2; D is uncertain. The CDR3 is 12 amino acids. Germline loops: CDR1 SNHLY, CDR2 FYNNEI. The germline V and J ends were trimmed by 7 bases and 4 bases, with 10 bases remaining between them. The whole variable domain, remainder taken from reference TRBV2 and TRBJ1-1, is EPEVTQTPSHQVTQMGQEVILRCVPISNHLYFYWYRQILGQKVEFLVSFYNNEISEKSEIFDDQFSVERPDGSNFTLKIRSTKLEDSAMYFCASTTGSTEAFFGQGTRLTVV.